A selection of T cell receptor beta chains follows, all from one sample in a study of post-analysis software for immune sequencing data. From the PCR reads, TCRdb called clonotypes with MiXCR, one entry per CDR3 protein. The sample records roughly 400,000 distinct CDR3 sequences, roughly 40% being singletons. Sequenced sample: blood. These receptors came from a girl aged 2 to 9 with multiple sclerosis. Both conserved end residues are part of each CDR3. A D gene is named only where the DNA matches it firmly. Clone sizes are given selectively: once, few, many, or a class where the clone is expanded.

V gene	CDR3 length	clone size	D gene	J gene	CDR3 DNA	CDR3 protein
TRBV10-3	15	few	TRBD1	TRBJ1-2	TGTGCCATCAGTGAGGGCTTGACAGGGATCTATGGCTACACCTTC	CAISEGLTGIYGYTF
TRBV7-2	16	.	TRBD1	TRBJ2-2	TGTGCCAGCAGCCACTGGACAGGGGGCAACACCGGGGAGCTGTTTTTT	CASSHWTGGNTGELFF
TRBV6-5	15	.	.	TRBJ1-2	TGTGCCAGCAGTTACTCCGTAAATAACAACTATGGCTACACCTTC	CASSYSVNNNYGYTF
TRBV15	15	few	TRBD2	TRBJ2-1	TGTGCCACCAGCGGCTTAGCGGGGGTCTACAATGAGCAGTTCTTC	CATSGLAGVYNEQFF
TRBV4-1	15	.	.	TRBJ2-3	TGCGCCAGCAGCCAAGCCCAGGGGAGAACAGATACGCAGTATTTT	CASSQAQGRTDTQYF
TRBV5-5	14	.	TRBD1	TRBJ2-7	TGTGCCAGCAGCTGGACAGGGGGGGACTACGAGCAGTACTTC	CASSWTGGDYEQYF
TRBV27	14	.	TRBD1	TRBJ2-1	TGTGCCAGCGGGAGACAGGGGTTATACAATGAGCAGTTCTTC	CASGRQGLYNEQFF
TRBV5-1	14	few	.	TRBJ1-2	TGCGCCAGCAGCCCGACAGGAAATAACTATGGCTACACCTTC	CASSPTGNNYGYTF
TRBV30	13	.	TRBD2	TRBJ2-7	TGTGCCTGGAGCCCGGGGGGCTCCTACGAGCAGTACTTC	CAWSPGGSYEQYF
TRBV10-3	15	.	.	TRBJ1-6	TGTGCCATCAGTTCAGAGACAGGTAGACTTTCACCCCTCCACTTT	CAISSETGRLSPLHF